This TCR beta chain was captured in a study of neurological immune-mediated disorders. The sample holds a few counts of this clonotype. TCRdb independently ran MiXCR on the 5' RACE reads; one entry per CDR3 protein. The sample contains 66,000 or so distinct CDR3 sequences, around 5.5% of which appear only once. This CDR3 comprises 16 residues. Germline CDR1 SGHRS, CDR2 YFSETQ. The V end was cut by 2 bases, the J end by 8 bases, with 21 bases between. The sequenced sample consisted of PBMCs. This chain uses TRBV5-1 with TRBJ2-3; D possibly corresponds to TRBD1 (7 bases). The receptor was derived from a woman aged 25 to 39 with multiple sclerosis. CDR3 DNA: TGCGCCAGCAGCTTCGAGACAGGGAGTATGGGGGGTACGCAGTATTTT. Translating it yields CASSFETGSMGGTQYF.